The source of this T cell receptor (beta chain) is a study of T cell changes during pregnancy in multiple sclerosis. V lost 5 bases, J lost 3 bases, and 12 bases stayed unmatched. Germline V CDR1 and CDR2: SGHTA, FQGNSA. The CDR3 sequence is 19 residues long. Produced via immunoSEQ multiplex PCR; TCRdb's table is partial and in-frame only. The repertoire holds tens of thousands of clones, with about 91% as singletons. This chain joins TRBV7-2 and TRBJ2-3; TRBD2 matches at 15 bases. The source material was peripheral blood, sampled before pregnancy. This TCR came from a female donor with multiple sclerosis, enrolled in a pregnancy study. CDR3 residues: CASSVGLAGGRGRTDTQYF. The CDR3 nucleotides read TGTGCCAGCAGCGTAGGACTAGCGGGGGGGCGGGGAAGAACAGATACGCAGTATTTT.